These T cell receptor beta chains were read from a single sample in a study of control samples from healthy donors and cancer patients. TCRdb's copy holds only in-frame clones and misses some; the assay was immunoSEQ multiplex PCR. The repertoire holds roughly 190,000 clones, with 91% as singletons. Sample: blood. All receptors derive from a man aged 25-40 years in good health. CDR3s include the opening cysteine and the closing phenylalanine or tryptophan. The D gene is left open where the match is weak. Clone sizes are given selectively: once, few, many, or a class where the clone is expanded.

V: TRBV27; size: NA; D: NA; J: TRBJ1-2; CDR3: CASSPRGLRGYTF; DNA: TGTGCCAGCAGTCCTCGTGGACTTAGGGGCTACACCTTC
V: TRBV30; size: NA; D: TRBD1; J: TRBJ1-6; CDR3: CAWSSSGTANSPLHF; DNA: TGTGCCTGGAGTTCATCCGGGACAGCCAATTCACCCCTCCACTTT
V: TRBV11-1; size: NA; D: NA; J: TRBJ1-1; CDR3: CASSPRGKVNTEAFF; DNA: TGTGCCAGCAGCCCTAGAGGGAAAGTAAACACTGAAGCTTTCTTT
V: TRBV6-5; size: NA; D: NA; J: TRBJ1-4; CDR3: CASSDYVEKLFF; DNA: TGTGCCAGCAGCGACTACGTAGAAAAACTGTTTTTT
V: TRBV7-6; size: NA; D: TRBD1; J: TRBJ2-7; CDR3: CASSLISSGTGGYEQYF; DNA: TGTGCCAGCAGCTTAATTAGTTCCGGGACAGGGGGCTACGAGCAGTACTTC
V: TRBV15; size: NA; D: NA; J: TRBJ1-1; CDR3: CATSRAVNTEAFF; DNA: TGTGCCACCAGCAGAGCTGTGAACACTGAAGCTTTCTTT
V: TRBV21-1; size: NA; D: NA; J: TRBJ1-6; CDR3: CASSKGTAGRNSPLHF; DNA: TGTGCCAGCAGCAAGGGCACGGCAGGGAGAAATTCACCCCTCCACTTT
V: TRBV12-3/TRBV12-4; size: NA; D: NA; J: TRBJ1-5; CDR3: CASRRQSNQPQHF; DNA: TGTGCCAGCAGACGACAGAGCAATCAGCCCCAGCATTTT
V: TRBV5-1; size: NA; D: TRBD1; J: TRBJ1-4; CDR3: CASSRRDRDEKLFF; DNA: TGCGCCAGCAGCCGGAGGGACAGGGATGAAAAACTGTTTTTT
V: TRBV5-4; size: NA; D: TRBD1; J: TRBJ1-3; CDR3: CASSAADRGRNTIYF; DNA: TGTGCCAGCAGTGCCGCCGACAGGGGTCGAAACACCATATATTTT
V: TRBV6-5; size: NA; D: TRBD2; J: TRBJ2-7; CDR3: CASTTTSGGYEQYF; DNA: TGTGCCAGCACCACCACTAGCGGGGGCTACGAGCAGTACTTC
V: TRBV5-1; size: NA; D: TRBD1; J: TRBJ1-2; CDR3: CASSPQPGDRGYGYTF; DNA: TGCGCCAGCAGCCCACAACCGGGGGACAGGGGCTATGGCTACACCTTC
V: TRBV28; size: NA; D: TRBD1; J: TRBJ1-5; CDR3: CASSLPTGGNQPQHF; DNA: TGTGCCAGCAGTTTACCGACAGGGGGCAATCAGCCCCAGCATTTT
V: TRBV7-9; size: few; D: NA; J: TRBJ2-1; CDR3: CASSWALGSNEQFF; DNA: TGTGCCAGCAGCTGGGCCCTGGGGAGTAATGAGCAGTTCTTC
V: TRBV29-1; size: NA; D: NA; J: TRBJ1-1; CDR3: CSVVRSNTEAFF; DNA: TGCAGCGTTGTACGGTCGAACACTGAAGCTTTCTTT
V: TRBV6-1; size: NA; D: NA; J: TRBJ1-2; CDR3: CASSDPGRYGYTF; DNA: TGTGCCAGCAGTGATCCAGGCCGTTATGGCTACACCTTC
V: TRBV28; size: NA; D: NA; J: TRBJ1-2; CDR3: CATTSVGRGYTF; DNA: TGTGCCACCACCTCGGTTGGGCGAGGCTACACCTTC
V: TRBV27; size: NA; D: NA; J: TRBJ2-7; CDR3: CASSLSRRVSDEQYF; DNA: TGTGCCAGCAGTTTATCCCGCAGGGTGTCCGACGAGCAGTACTTC
V: TRBV5-8; size: NA; D: TRBD1; J: TRBJ1-1; CDR3: CASSLGGQGGTEAFF; DNA: TGTGCCAGCAGCTTGGGTGGACAGGGTGGGACTGAAGCTTTCTTT
V: TRBV27; size: NA; D: TRBD1; J: TRBJ2-7; CDR3: CASRLQGGFYEQYF; DNA: TGTGCCAGCAGGCTACAGGGGGGCTTCTACGAGCAGTACTTC
V: TRBV24-1; size: NA; D: NA; J: TRBJ1-1; CDR3: CATSEGGIVTEAFF; DNA: TGTGCCACCAGTGAGGGGGGTATAGTCACTGAAGCTTTCTTT